Detailed here is one T cell receptor (beta chain). The antigen is undetermined. Quantitative barcoded 5'-RACE was used to prepare TCR beta libraries. TCRdb ran MiXCR on the 5' RACE reads and lists one entry per CDR3 protein. The profile shows some 270,000 distinct CDR3 sequences, more than 15% of them singletons. CDR1 is MNHEY and CDR2 is SVGEGT in the germline V gene. The V and J ends lost 2 bases and 0 bases respectively, with 5 bases between them. The CDR3 length is 14 residues. The sample belongs to a study of CD8 T cells in ankylosing spondylitis. Findings and caveats of the study: Disease-associated clonotypes exhibited CD8+ identity and were relatively infrequent in peripheral blood. Blood of patients with ankylosing spondylitis appeared to be characterized by a TCR beta motif of roughly eight highly homologous variants. In the blood and synovial fluid of reactive arthritis, some motif variants had been previously reported.

The origin of this receptor is a male donor with ankylosing spondylitis or in good health (not recorded which). Specimen: blood, either unsorted or a sorted T cell fraction (not recorded which). The J gene is TRBJ1-5, the V gene TRBV6-2 or TRBV6-3; D gene uncertain. The CDR3 bases are TGTGCCAGCAGTTACGAGGGTAGCAATCAGCCCCAGCATTTT. Its translation is CASSYEGSNQPQHF.